The 30 T cell receptor beta chains reported below all come from one sample, sequenced in a study of cytomegalovirus exposure and HLA in healthy donors. PCR involved 60 Vbeta and 13 Jbeta primers. Repertoires were generated with immunoSEQ multiplex PCR, while TCRdb's copy carries only in-frame clones and drops some. This sample has about 200,000 clones, with 60% to 80% found just once. The specimen sequenced was PBMCs. These receptors were collected from a male donor in good health and CMV-seronegative.

The chain employs TRBV4-2 and TRBJ2-7; TRBD2 matches at 13 bases. The CDR3 loop spans 17 amino acids. Germline V CDR1 and CDR2: LGHNA, YNFKEQ. V was pared by 2 bases and J by 0 bases, with 4 bases of the junction left unmatched. The CDR3 loop is CASSQRTSGGFSYEQYF. In DNA form, the CDR3 reads TGTGCCAGCAGCCAACGGACTAGCGGGGGCTTCTCCTACGAGCAGTACTTC.

The chain carries TRBV30 and TRBJ2-3; D is undetermined. Germline CDR1 and CDR2: GTSNPN and SVGIG (reference sequence). Deletions cut 0 bases from V and 6 bases from J, with 16 bases between. This CDR3 is built from 15 residues. The CDR3 DNA reads as TGTGCCTGGAGTGTATCACTACCGTCGGTGGATACGCAGTATTTT. It encodes CAWSVSLPSVDTQYF.

On this clone itself: At one of its ends the junction is not consistent with the germline gene, which may arise from a read error. The V gene is TRBV7-9, the J gene TRBJ1-4, with TRBD1 matching over 7 bases. CDR1 SEHNR and CDR2 FQNEAQ come from the germline V gene (reference sequence). The CDR3 runs 16 residues. For the CDR3, the DNA is TGTTCCAGCAGCTCCGACAGGGCGCGTACTAATGAAAAACTGTTTTTT. This gives the protein CSSSSDRARTNEKLFF.

This chain joins TRBV7-3 and TRBJ2-1, with D perhaps matching TRBD2 (6 bases). The CDR3 runs to 13 residues. Per the germline V gene, CDR1 is SGHTA and CDR2 is FQGTGA. The V end was cut by 5 bases, the J end by 10 bases, with 15 bases between. The CDR3 reads CASSGGPVGEQFF. The CDR3 nucleotides are TGTGCCAGCAGCGGAGGGCCGGTTGGGGAGCAGTTCTTC.

This clone was seen just once. This chain connects TRBV9 to TRBJ2-1; 7 nucleotides line up with TRBD2. Germline V lookup: CDR1 SGDLS, CDR2 YYNGEE. The CDR3 totals 13 residues. The trim removed 4 bases at V and 5 bases at J, leaving 3 bases unmatched. CDR3 sequence reads: CASSMGGDNEQFF. The CDR3 coding sequence is TGTGCCAGCAGCATGGGGGGGGACAATGAGCAGTTCTTC. The variable domain in full, with the rest retrieved from reference TRBV9 and TRBJ2-1, is DSGVTQTPKHLITATGQRVTLRCSPRSGDLSVYWYQQSLDQGLQFLIQYYNGEERAKGNILERFSAQQFPDLHSELNLSSLELGDSALYFCASSMGGDNEQFFGPGTRLTVL.

The genes are TRBV9 and TRBJ2-2, with 8 bases aligning to TRBD2. V lost 0 bases to trimming and J lost 6 bases; unmatched junction nucleotides: 7. Germline assignment: CDR1 SGDLS and CDR2 YYNGEE. CDR3 size: 16 residues. The chain's CDR3 is CASSVVMAGGPGELFF. As DNA, the CDR3 is TGTGCCAGCAGCGTAGTTATGGCGGGAGGTCCCGGGGAGCTGTTTTTT.

This clone was seen a few times. The chain links TRBV29-1 to TRBJ2-3; D call uncertain. The CDR3 covers 10 residues. Per the germline V gene, CDR1 is SQVTM and CDR2 is ANQGSEA. V dropped 4 bases and J dropped 8 bases, with 7 bases sitting between them. The CDR3 DNA sequence: TGCAGCGTTGGAGCGAGTACGCAGTATTTT. Its protein is CSVGASTQYF.

The rearrangement uses TRBV28 and TRBJ1-4; TRBD1 agrees at 8 bases. The CDR3 loop spans 14 amino acids. Germline CDR1 MDHEN, CDR2 SYDVKM. Germline trimming cut 6 bases from V and 7 bases from J; bases unmatched to any gene: 7. The chain's CDR3 is CASRPTGGGEKLFF. The CDR3 nucleotides read TGTGCCAGCAGGCCAACAGGGGGAGGTGAAAAACTGTTTTTT.

This chain links TRBV14 with TRBJ2-2; 8 bases fit TRBD1. The length of the CDR3 is 14 residues. Germline assignment: CDR1 SGHDN and CDR2 FVKESK. The V gene end was trimmed by 5 bases and the J gene end by 5 bases; junction bases not matched to a gene: 4. The DNA for the CDR3 is TGTGCCAGCAGCGGACAGGGATTGACCGGGGAGCTGTTTTTT. Residues: CASSGQGLTGELFF.

This clone was picked up a small number of times. V and J are TRBV4-1 and TRBJ2-7, with 8 bases aligning to TRBD1. The ends lost 3 bases at V and 4 bases at J; junction bases unmatched: 5. There are 14 residues in the CDR3. Per germline, CDR1 MGHRA and CDR2 YSYEKL. The CDR3 DNA sequence: TGCGCCAGCAGCCACCCGGACAGGGCATACGAGCAGTACTTC. Translated: CASSHPDRAYEQYF.

The rearrangement joins TRBV28 to TRBJ1-5; 8 bases match TRBD1. Unmatched junction bases numbered 8, after V lost 6 bases and J lost 4 bases. CDR3 length: 15 residues. CDR1 MDHEN and CDR2 SYDVKM come from the germline V gene. The CDR3 nucleotides are TGTGCCAGCAGGGACCTTGGACAGGGTAATCAGCCCCAGCATTTT. It translates to CASRDLGQGNQPQHF.

The V and J genes are TRBV5-1 and TRBJ1-6; 7 bases map to TRBD1. The CDR3 length is 14 residues. Trimming cost V 4 bases and J 14 bases; bases outside gene matches: 12. The germline V gene has CDR1 SGHRS and CDR2 YFSETQ. CDR3 nucleotides: TGCGCCAGCAGCCCTGGACAGGTTTCTCAATCCCTCCACTTT. It encodes CASSPGQVSQSLHF. The full variable domain, completed using reference TRBV5-1 and TRBJ1-6, is KAGVTQTPRYLIKTRGQQVTLSCSPISGHRSVSWYQQTPGQGLQFLFEYFSETQRNKGNFPGRFSGRQFSNSRSEMNVSTLELGDSALYLCASSPGQVSQSLHFGNGTRLTVT.

This chain links TRBV9 with TRBJ1-3; 9 nucleotides line up with TRBD1. CDR3 length: 18 amino acids. The ends lost 0 bases at V and 4 bases at J; junction bases unmatched: 11. Per the germline V gene, CDR1 is SGDLS and CDR2 is YYNGEE. The CDR3 is CASSVAVGTGMLGNTIYF. In nucleotides, the CDR3 is TGTGCCAGCAGCGTAGCGGTTGGGACAGGGATGTTGGGAAACACCATATATTTT.

The rearrangement uses TRBV18 and TRBJ1-4; D uncertain. This CDR3 comprises 14 residues. Germline assignment: CDR1 KGHSH and CDR2 LQKENI. With 3 bases removed from V and 7 bases from J, the gap between germline ends came to 12 bases. CDR3 bases: TGTGCCAGCTCACCGACAACCTATATTGAAAAACTGTTTTTT. Protein sequence: CASSPTTYIEKLFF.

This clone appeared a few times. The chain employs TRBV9 and TRBJ2-5; 9 bases align to TRBD2. V dropped 5 bases and J dropped 2; count of bases not matched to a gene: 13. From germline, CDR1 is SGDLS and CDR2 YYNGEE. The CDR3 has 17 residues. The CDR3, as DNA: TGTGCCAGCAGTCCCGGGGGCCTAGCGGGGCCTCAAGAGACCCAGTACTTC. Translating it yields CASSPGGLAGPQETQYF. Supplemented by reference TRBV9 and TRBJ2-5, the full variable domain reads DSGVTQTPKHLITATGQRVTLRCSPRSGDLSVYWYQQSLDQGLQFLIQYYNGEERAKGNILERFSAQQFPDLHSELNLSSLELGDSALYFCASSPGGLAGPQETQYFGPGTRLLVL.

This clone was detected only a few times. The V gene is TRBV9, the J gene TRBJ2-5, with a weak D call TRBD1 (6 bases). The J call could be wrong; TRBJ2-7 is a better fit for the DNA end. Germline loops: CDR1 SGDLS, CDR2 YYNGEE. This CDR3 is 14 amino acids long. CDR3 DNA sequence: TGTGCCAGCAGCGCCAGGGGAGTCGGGTACGAGCAGTACTTC. Residues: CASSARGVGYEQYF.

The chain joins TRBV7-9 to TRBJ2-3; the match to TRBD2 covers 12 bases. The ends lost 7 bases at V and 2 bases at J; junction bases unmatched: 16. Germline V CDR1 and CDR2: SEHNR, FQNEAQ (reference sequence). The CDR3 covers 19 residues. The CDR3 DNA sequence: TGTGCCAGCATCACTGTCCCCCTGGCTAGCGGGGGGGCCACAGATACGCAGTATTTT. It encodes CASITVPLASGGATDTQYF. The full variable domain, completed using reference TRBV7-9 and TRBJ2-3, is DTGVSQNPRHKITKRGQNVTFRCDPISEHNRLYWYRQTLGQGPEFLTYFQNEAQLEKSRLLSDRFSAERPKGSFSTLEIQRTEQGDSAMYLCASITVPLASGGATDTQYFGPGTRLTVL.

The gene calls are TRBV5-4 and TRBJ2-7; 7 bases agree with TRBD1. V dropped 0 bases and J dropped 6; count of bases not matched to a gene: 9. Germline CDR1 reads SGHNT; CDR2 reads YYREEE (reference sequence). There are 15 residues in the CDR3. CDR3: CASSLVQGQRGEQYF. The CDR3 DNA reads TGTGCCAGCAGCTTGGTACAGGGACAGAGGGGCGAGCAGTACTTC.

This clone has a handful of counts. This chain connects TRBV4-1 to TRBJ2-7, with 9 positions matching TRBD1. CDR3 length: 15 residues. The V and J ends lost 1 base and 3 bases, in that order; junction bases with no gene match: 4. Germline V gene lookup returns CDR1 MGHRA and CDR2 YSYEKL. CDR3 residues: CASSQARTGDYEQYF. CDR3 coding DNA: TGCGCCAGCAGCCAAGCCCGGACAGGGGACTACGAGCAGTACTTC.

The CDR3 coding sequence is TGCAGCGTTGAAGAAGCGGGCCGGGCCATCAATGAGCAGTTCTTC. Translated, it gives CSVEEAGRAINEQFF. V and J are TRBV29-1 and TRBJ2-1; tentative D call: TRBD2 (6 bases). V was cut by 0 bases and J by 6 bases, with 15 bases left in between. The CDR3 has 15 amino acids. The germline V gene has CDR1 SQVTM and CDR2 ANQGSEA.

The J gene is TRBJ1-2, the V gene TRBV30; 9 positions agree with TRBD1. CDR1 is GTSNPN and CDR2 is SVGIG in the germline V gene (reference sequence). CDR3 length: 13 amino acids. Losses at the gene ends were 4 bases for V and 3 bases for J; bases not matched to a gene: 3. As DNA, the CDR3 is TGTGCCTGGAACAGGGGGCGAGACTATGGCTACACCTTC. Residues: CAWNRGRDYGYTF.

The CDR3, as DNA: TGTGCCAGCAGTTACCCTGGACAGGCACCATACTATGGCTACACCTTC. This gives the protein CASSYPGQAPYYGYTF. The chain uses TRBV28 and TRBJ1-2; 7 nucleotides match TRBD1. Unmatched junction bases numbered 11, after V lost 4 bases and J lost 3 bases. CDR3 length equals 16 residues. Germline V CDR1 and CDR2: MDHEN, SYDVKM.

The rearrangement joins TRBV28 to TRBJ2-7, with D maybe TRBD2 (6 bases). Germline values: CDR1 MDHEN, CDR2 SYDVKM. Trimming removed 4 bases at V and 0 bases at J, with 10 bases between. The CDR3 length is 14 residues. CDR3 residues: CASSYPGDSYEQYF. CDR3 sequence (DNA): TGTGCCAGCAGTTATCCGGGAGACTCCTACGAGCAGTACTTC. The variable domain in full, completed from reference TRBV28 and TRBJ2-7, reads DVKVTQSSRYLVKRTGEKVFLECVQDMDHENMFWYRQDPGLGLRLIYFSYDVKMKEKGDIPEGYSVSREKKERFSLILESASTNQTSMYLCASSYPGDSYEQYFGPGTRLTVT.

This rearrangement joins TRBV7-8 to TRBJ1-1, with TRBD1 matching over 8 bases. The CDR3 length is 16 residues. The junction had 11 bases not matched to a gene; V was cut back by 8 bases and J by 0 bases. The germline V gene encodes CDR1 SGHVS and CDR2 FQNEAQ. This chain's CDR3 is CASALYRGGMNTEAFF. CDR3 nucleotide sequence: TGTGCCAGCGCTCTATACAGGGGGGGAATGAACACTGAAGCTTTCTTT. Variable domain in full (rest from reference TRBV7-8 and TRBJ1-1): GAGVSQSPRYKVAKRGQDVALRCDPISGHVSLFWYQQALGQGPEFLTYFQNEAQLDKSGLPSDRFFAERPEGSVSTLKIQRTQQEDSAVYLCASALYRGGMNTEAFFGQGTRLTVV.

This clone appeared a single time. The rearrangement uses TRBV11-2 and TRBJ2-5; possibly TRBD1 for D (6 bases). There are 16 residues in the CDR3. Trimming removed 5 bases from V and 2 bases from J, with 18 bases in between. Per germline, CDR1 SGHAT and CDR2 FQNNGV. This chain's CDR3 is CASSLPWGLLQETQYF. Here the CDR3 DNA reads TGTGCCAGCAGCCTACCCTGGGGGCTGCTACAAGAGACCCAGTACTTC.

The genes are TRBV9 and TRBJ2-3; 8 positions match TRBD2. With V trimmed by 1 base and J by 6 bases, 10 bases remained unmatched. This CDR3 is 16 amino acids long. Germline V gene data show CDR1 as SGDLS and CDR2 as YYNGEE. CDR3 nucleotides: TGTGCCAGCAGCGTATCCCCCGGGCGCGGGAGGGATACGCAGTATTTT. It translates to CASSVSPGRGRDTQYF.

The CDR3 loop is CASSSRTGGAYNEQFF. The CDR3 DNA reads TGTGCCAGCAGCTCCCGAACAGGGGGCGCTTACAATGAGCAGTTCTTC. This chain joins TRBV5-4 and TRBJ2-1, with TRBD1 identical over 9 bases. Germline V gene lookup returns CDR1 SGHNT and CDR2 YYREEE (reference sequence). There are 16 residues in the CDR3. V lost 3 bases and J lost 4; bases outside the gene matches: 8.

The gene calls are TRBV9 and TRBJ1-3, with 9 positions matching TRBD1. Germline V gene lookup returns CDR1 SGDLS and CDR2 YYNGEE. This CDR3 is built from 16 residues. Trimming took 0 bases from V and 3 from J; bases not matched to a gene: 4. The chain's CDR3 is CASSVVGQGYGNTIYF. The DNA for the CDR3 is TGTGCCAGCAGCGTAGTTGGACAGGGGTATGGAAACACCATATATTTT. The full variable domain, rest sourced from reference TRBV9 and TRBJ1-3, is DSGVTQTPKHLITATGQRVTLRCSPRSGDLSVYWYQQSLDQGLQFLIQYYNGEERAKGNILERFSAQQFPDLHSELNLSSLELGDSALYFCASSVVGQGYGNTIYFGEGSWLTVV.

The V gene is TRBV5-1, the J gene TRBJ2-7, with TRBD1 identical over 11 bases. The ends lost 5 bases at V and 2 bases at J; junction bases unmatched: 0. There are 13 residues in the CDR3. The germline gives CDR1 SGHRS, CDR2 YFSETQ. This CDR3 is CASRGQGAYEQYF. CDR3 DNA sequence: TGCGCCAGCAGGGGACAGGGGGCCTACGAGCAGTACTTC.

The chain has TRBV28 and TRBJ1-3; 9 positions match TRBD1. Trimming at V came to 4 bases and at J to 3 bases, leaving 7 bases not matched to a gene. There are 16 residues in the CDR3. CDR1 is MDHEN and CDR2 is SYDVKM in the germline V gene. CDR3 coding DNA: TGTGCCAGCAGTTCCCCGGGACAGGGCTTTGGAAACACCATATATTTT. This gives the protein CASSSPGQGFGNTIYF.